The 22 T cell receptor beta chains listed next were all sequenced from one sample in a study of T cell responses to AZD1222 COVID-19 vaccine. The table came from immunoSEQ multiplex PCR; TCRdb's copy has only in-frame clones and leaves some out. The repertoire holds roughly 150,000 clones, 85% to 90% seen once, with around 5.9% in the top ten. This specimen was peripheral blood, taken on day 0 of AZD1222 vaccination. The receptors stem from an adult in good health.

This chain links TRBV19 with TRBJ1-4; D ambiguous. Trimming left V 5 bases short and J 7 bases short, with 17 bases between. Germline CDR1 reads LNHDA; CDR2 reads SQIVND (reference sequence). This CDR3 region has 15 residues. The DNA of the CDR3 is TGTGCCAGTAGTCCCTCGGATCGAGGGTCTGAAAAACTGTTTTTT. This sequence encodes CASSPSDRGSEKLFF.

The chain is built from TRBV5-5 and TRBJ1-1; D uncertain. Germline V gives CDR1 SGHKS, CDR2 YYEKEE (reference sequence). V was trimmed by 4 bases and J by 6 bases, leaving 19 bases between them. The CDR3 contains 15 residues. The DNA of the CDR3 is TGTGCCAGCAGCCTAGTAGCCACCGGTGGGGCTGAAGCTTTCTTT. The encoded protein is CASSLVATGGAEAFF.

Here the CDR3 DNA reads TGTGCCAGCAGCGTAGGGGACAGAGACACCGGGGAGCTGTTTTTT. Its protein product is CASSVGDRDTGELFF. The rearrangement links TRBV9 to TRBJ2-2; 7 nucleotides match TRBD1. The CDR3 length is 15 residues. V lost 0 bases and J lost 3; bases outside the gene matches: 2. The V gene's germline CDR1 is SGDLS and CDR2 YYNGEE. Combining the CDR3 with reference TRBV9 and TRBJ2-2 gives the whole variable domain DSGVTQTPKHLITATGQRVTLRCSPRSGDLSVYWYQQSLDQGLQFLIQYYNGEERAKGNILERFSAQQFPDLHSELNLSSLELGDSALYFCASSVGDRDTGELFFGEGSRLTVL.

CDR3 protein: CASRATGTNEQFF. CDR3 in DNA: TGTGCCAGCAGGGCGACAGGCACAAACGAGCAGTTCTTC. V gene TRBV6-5 combines with J gene TRBJ2-1; D possibly corresponds to TRBD1 (6 bases). Per germline, CDR1 MNHEY and CDR2 SVGAGI. V was shortened by 6 bases and J by 10 bases, with 16 bases between the two germline ends. This CDR3 is 13 amino acids long.

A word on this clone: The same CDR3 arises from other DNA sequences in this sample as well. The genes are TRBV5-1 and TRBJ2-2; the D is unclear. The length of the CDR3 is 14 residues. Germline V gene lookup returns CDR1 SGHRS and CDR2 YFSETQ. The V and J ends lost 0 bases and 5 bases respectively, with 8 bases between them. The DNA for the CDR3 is TGCGCCAGCAGCTTGGCCAGCAATACCGGGGAGCTGTTTTTT. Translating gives CASSLASNTGELFF.

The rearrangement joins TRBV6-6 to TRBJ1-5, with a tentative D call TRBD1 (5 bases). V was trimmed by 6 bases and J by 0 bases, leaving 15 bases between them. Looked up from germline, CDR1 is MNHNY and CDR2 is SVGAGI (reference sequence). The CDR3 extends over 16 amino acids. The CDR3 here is CASSGLGDPSNQPQHF. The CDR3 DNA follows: TGTGCCAGCAGCGGACTGGGGGACCCTAGCAATCAGCCCCAGCATTTT.

The CDR3 DNA is TGTGCCAGCAGTTTCGGGACAGGGCGGAACACTGAAGCTTTCTTT. Encoded protein: CASSFGTGRNTEAFF. The chain has TRBV28 and TRBJ1-1; 9 bases map to TRBD1. The germline V gene encodes CDR1 MDHEN and CDR2 SYDVKM. The CDR3 covers 15 residues. J lost 1 base, V lost 3 bases, and 3 bases had no gene match.

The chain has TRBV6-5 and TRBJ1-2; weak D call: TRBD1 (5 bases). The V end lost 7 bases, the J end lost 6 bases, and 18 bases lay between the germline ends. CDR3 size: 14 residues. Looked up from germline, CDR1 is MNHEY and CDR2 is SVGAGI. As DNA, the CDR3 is TGTGCCAGCACCCGGGGACGGGCGTTTGATGGCTACACCTTC. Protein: CASTRGRAFDGYTF.

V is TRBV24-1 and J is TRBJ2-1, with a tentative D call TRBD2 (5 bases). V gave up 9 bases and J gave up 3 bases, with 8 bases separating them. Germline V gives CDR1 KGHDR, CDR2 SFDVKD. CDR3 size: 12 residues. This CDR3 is CATAGYYNEQFF. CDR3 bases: TGTGCCACCGCGGGCTACTACAATGAGCAGTTCTTC.

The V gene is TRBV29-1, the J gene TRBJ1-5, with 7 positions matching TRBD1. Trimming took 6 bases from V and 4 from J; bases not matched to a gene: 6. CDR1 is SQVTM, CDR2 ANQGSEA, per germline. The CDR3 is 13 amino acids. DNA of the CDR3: TGCAGCGTCGTGGGACAGCCAAATCAGCCCCAGCATTTT. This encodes CSVVGQPNQPQHF.

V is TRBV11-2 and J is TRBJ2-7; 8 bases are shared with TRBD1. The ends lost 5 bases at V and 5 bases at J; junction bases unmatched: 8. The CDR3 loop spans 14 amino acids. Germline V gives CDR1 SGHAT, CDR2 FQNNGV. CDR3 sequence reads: CASSPDRGIHEQYF. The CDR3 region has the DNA TGTGCCAGCAGCCCAGACAGGGGTATACACGAGCAGTACTTC.

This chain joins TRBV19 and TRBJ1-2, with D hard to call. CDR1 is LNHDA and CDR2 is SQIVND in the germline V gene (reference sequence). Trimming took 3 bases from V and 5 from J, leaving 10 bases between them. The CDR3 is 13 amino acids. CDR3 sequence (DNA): TGTGCCAGTAGTATCCTTGGAGGGTATGGCTACACCTTC. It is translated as CASSILGGYGYTF.

CDR3 in DNA: TGTGCCAGCAAGAGCGGGAGGGCCGAAGATACGCAGTATTTT. It yields the protein CASKSGRAEDTQYF. This chain uses TRBV14 with TRBJ2-3, with 10 bases fitting TRBD2. V gave up 7 bases and J gave up 5 bases; unmatched junction bases: 6. The CDR3 has 14 amino acids. Germline V gene lookup returns CDR1 SGHDN and CDR2 FVKESK. Full variable domain (outside the CDR3, taken from reference TRBV14 and TRBJ2-3): EAGVTQFPSHSVIEKGQTVTLRCDPISGHDNLYWYRRVMGKEIKFLLHFVKESKQDESGMPNNRFLAERTGGTYSTLKVQPAELEDSGVYFCASKSGRAEDTQYFGPGTRLTVL.

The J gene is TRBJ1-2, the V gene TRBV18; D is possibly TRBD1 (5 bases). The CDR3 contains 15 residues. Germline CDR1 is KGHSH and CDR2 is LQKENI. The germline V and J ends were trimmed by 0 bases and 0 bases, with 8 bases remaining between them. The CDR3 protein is CASSPPGPSNYGYTF. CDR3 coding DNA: TGTGCCAGCTCACCACCGGGACCGTCTAACTATGGCTACACCTTC.

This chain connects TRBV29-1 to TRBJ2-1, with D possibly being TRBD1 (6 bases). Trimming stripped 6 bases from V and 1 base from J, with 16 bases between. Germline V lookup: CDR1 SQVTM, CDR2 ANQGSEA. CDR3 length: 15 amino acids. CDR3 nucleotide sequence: TGCAGCGTCCCCCGTGGGGGCTCGTCCTACAATGAGCAGTTCTTC. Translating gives CSVPRGGSSYNEQFF.

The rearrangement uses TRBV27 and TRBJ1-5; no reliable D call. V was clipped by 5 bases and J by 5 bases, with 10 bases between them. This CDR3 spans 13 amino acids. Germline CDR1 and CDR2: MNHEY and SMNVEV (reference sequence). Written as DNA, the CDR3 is TGTGCCAGCAGTGTAACCTTGGATCAGCCCCAGCATTTT. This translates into CASSVTLDQPQHF.

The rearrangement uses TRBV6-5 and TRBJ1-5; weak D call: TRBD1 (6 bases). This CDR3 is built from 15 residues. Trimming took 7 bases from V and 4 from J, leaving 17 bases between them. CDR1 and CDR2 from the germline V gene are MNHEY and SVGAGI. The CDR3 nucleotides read TGTGCCAGCAAACAGGGACTCCTCCAAAATCAGCCCCAGCATTTT. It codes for CASKQGLLQNQPQHF.

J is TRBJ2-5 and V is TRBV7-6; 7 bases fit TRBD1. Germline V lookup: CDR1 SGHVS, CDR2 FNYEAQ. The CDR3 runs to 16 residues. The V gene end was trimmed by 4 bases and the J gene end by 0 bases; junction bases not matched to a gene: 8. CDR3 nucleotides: TGTGCCAGCAGCTCGCGTATCAGGGGGTACCAAGAGACCCAGTACTTC. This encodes CASSSRIRGYQETQYF.

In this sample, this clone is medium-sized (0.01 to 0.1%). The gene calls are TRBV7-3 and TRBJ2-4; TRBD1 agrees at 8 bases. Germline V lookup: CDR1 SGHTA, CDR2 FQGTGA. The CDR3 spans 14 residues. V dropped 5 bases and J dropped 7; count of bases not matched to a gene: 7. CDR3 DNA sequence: TGTGCCAGCAGCCCCCGACAGGGGACCAACATTCAGTACTTC. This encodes CASSPRQGTNIQYF.

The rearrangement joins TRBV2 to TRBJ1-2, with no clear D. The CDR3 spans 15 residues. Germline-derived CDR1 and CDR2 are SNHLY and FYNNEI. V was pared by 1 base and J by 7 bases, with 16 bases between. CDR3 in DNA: TGTGCCAGCAGTGAAGAGTTCGTCTCAAGGTCTGGCTACACCTTC. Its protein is CASSEEFVSRSGYTF.

This CDR3 is CASSSGTGYEQYF. CDR3 bases: TGTGCCAGCAGTTCCGGGACAGGGTACGAGCAGTACTTC. V is TRBV12-3 or TRBV12-4 and J is TRBJ2-7; the match to TRBD1 covers 9 bases. J was trimmed by 4 bases and V by 4 bases; bases with no gene match: 2. The CDR3 has 13 residues.

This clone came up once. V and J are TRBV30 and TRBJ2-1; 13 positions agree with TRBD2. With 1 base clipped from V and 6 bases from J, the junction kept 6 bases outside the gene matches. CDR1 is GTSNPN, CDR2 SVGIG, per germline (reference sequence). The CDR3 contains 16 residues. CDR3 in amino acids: CAWSEGLAGNGNEQFF. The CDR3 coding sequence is TGTGCCTGGAGTGAGGGACTAGCGGGAAATGGCAATGAGCAGTTCTTC.